This T cell receptor (beta chain) originates from a study of blood T cell repertoires in COVID-19. Study-wide context: The study drew acute and convalescent COVID-19 samples from the United States, Italy and Spain. T cells, B-cell-depleted T cells, or PBMCs supplied cDNA or gDNA.

The CDR3 has 14 amino acids. Trimming removed 5 bases from V and 0 bases from J, with 10 bases in between. Germline V lookup: CDR1 LGHDT, CDR2 YNNKEL (reference sequence). Only one count was recorded for this clone. Authors' analysis steps: Nucleated cell counts were estimated from reference gene primer amplification. TCRdb keeps only in-frame clones here, not all; method: immunoSEQ multiplex PCR. From that table come the V and J calls and clone size; the DNA was used to work out D and trimming. The sample lists a few hundred thousand clones, approximately 87% occurring once. Sequencing used peripheral blood. The TCR comes from a woman aged 50 to 60 who had recovered from COVID-19. The V call is TRBV3-1 (or the pseudogene TRBV3-2), the J call TRBJ1-2, with D perhaps TRBD1 (5 bases). In nucleotides, the CDR3 is TGTGCCAGCAGCAGACAGTCAGCTAACTATGGCTACACCTTC. It translates to CASSRQSANYGYTF.